This T cell receptor beta chain was sequenced for a study of blood T cells in healthy people across ages. The CDR3 extends over 15 amino acids. Germline CDR1 is LNHNV and CDR2 is YYDKDF (reference sequence). Trimming took off 1 base at V and 10 bases at J, with 14 bases between the two ends. Healthy individuals of Caucasian origin from Russia, aged roughly 6 to 100, served as donors. Researchers report isolating at least 7 million PBMCs per sample. Through a sample-barcoded 5' primer and a J-beta primer mix, a second PCR was run for about 7 to 12 cycles. Per-sample output comprised a minimum of 2.5 million paired-end reads containing CDR3. TCRdb recomputed calls from the 5' RACE reads with MiXCR, one row per CDR3 protein. The sample shows hundreds of thousands of distinct CDR3 sequences, 40% to 65% of them seen only once.

The chain is built from TRBV15 and TRBJ1-6, with D perhaps matching TRBD1 (5 bases). Sequenced input: blood. This receptor was taken from a woman over 75 in good health. The CDR3 loop reads CATSRGGEIGSPLHF. DNA for the CDR3: TGTGCCACCAGCAGAGGAGGGGAGATCGGCTCACCCCTCCACTTT.